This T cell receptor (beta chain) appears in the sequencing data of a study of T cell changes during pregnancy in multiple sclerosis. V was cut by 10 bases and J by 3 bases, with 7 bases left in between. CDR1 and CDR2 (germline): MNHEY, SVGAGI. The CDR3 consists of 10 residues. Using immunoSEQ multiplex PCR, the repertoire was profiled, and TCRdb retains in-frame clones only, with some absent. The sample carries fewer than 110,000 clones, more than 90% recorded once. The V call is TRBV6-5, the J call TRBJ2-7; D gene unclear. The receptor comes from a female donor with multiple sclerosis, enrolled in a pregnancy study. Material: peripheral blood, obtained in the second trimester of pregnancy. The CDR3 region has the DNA TGTGCCAATTTCAGCTACGAGCAGTACTTC. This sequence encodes CANFSYEQYF.